Shown below are 21 T cell receptor beta chains from a single sample sequenced in a study of cytomegalovirus exposure and HLA in healthy donors. This PCR relied on a set of 60 Vbeta primers and 13 Jbeta primers. Profiling relied on immunoSEQ multiplex PCR, and the TCRdb table lists in-frame clones only, not all of them. The data show approximately 150,000 clones, around two thirds seen once. The material sequenced was PBMCs. The source of these receptors is a man aged 25 to 40 in good health and CMV-seropositive.

The gene calls are TRBV5-1 and TRBJ2-1, with D possibly TRBD2 on 5 matching bases. V was cut by 4 bases and J by 7 bases, with 9 bases left in between. Per the germline V gene, CDR1 is SGHRS and CDR2 is YFSETQ. CDR3 length: 12 amino acids. The CDR3 loop is CASSREGNEQFF. CDR3 in DNA: TGCGCCAGCAGCCGAGAGGGAAATGAGCAGTTCTTC. The complete variable domain, with remaining parts taken from reference TRBV5-1 and TRBJ2-1, reads KAGVTQTPRYLIKTRGQQVTLSCSPISGHRSVSWYQQTPGQGLQFLFEYFSETQRNKGNFPGRFSGRQFSNSRSEMNVSTLELGDSALYLCASSREGNEQFFGPGTRLTVL.

V is TRBV5-1 and J is TRBJ2-1; weak D call: TRBD2 (5 bases). The CDR3 is made up of 14 amino acids. V lost 8 bases and J lost 2, with 14 bases in between. Germline assignment: CDR1 SGHRS and CDR2 YFSETQ. The CDR3, as DNA: TGCGCCAGTTCAGTGGGAGAGACCTACAATGAGCAGTTCTTC. It translates to CASSVGETYNEQFF.

This clone was counted between two and nine times. The chain uses TRBV11-2 and TRBJ2-5; possible D gene TRBD2, 6 bases. This CDR3 region has 15 residues. V dropped 1 base and J dropped 1 base, with 10 bases sitting between them. Per the germline V gene, CDR1 is SGHAT and CDR2 is FQNNGV. CDR3 amino acids: CASSLVGGTQETQYF. CDR3 in DNA: TGTGCCAGCAGCTTAGTTGGCGGGACCCAAGAGACCCAGTACTTC.

The V call is TRBV28, the J call TRBJ2-6, with 7 bases aligning to TRBD1. Germline CDR1 and CDR2: MDHEN and SYDVKM. The CDR3 has 17 amino acids. Trimming removed 4 bases from V and 0 bases from J; junction bases left unmatched: 6. CDR3: CASSSGQYFSGANVLTF. CDR3 bases: TGTGCCAGCAGTTCGGGACAGTACTTCTCTGGGGCCAACGTCCTGACTTTC.

The CDR3, as DNA: TGTGCCAGCAGTTTATCTTCACGGGGTTGGGATGGCTACACCTTC. This gives the protein CASSLSSRGWDGYTF. J is TRBJ1-2 and V is TRBV28; no clear D. This CDR3 has 15 amino acids. V shed 1 base and J shed 6 bases, with 15 bases lying between them. Germline V gives CDR1 MDHEN, CDR2 SYDVKM.

The V call is TRBV5-4, the J call TRBJ2-1, with TRBD2 identical over 13 bases. CDR1 and CDR2 from the germline V gene are SGHNT and YYREEE (reference sequence). The length of the CDR3 is 14 residues. V gave up 0 bases and J gave up 13 bases; unmatched junction bases: 4. The CDR3 bases are TGTGCCAGCAGCTTGGGACTAGCGGGAGGAGTCCAGTTCTTC. It translates to CASSLGLAGGVQFF. Full variable domain (rest looked up from reference TRBV5-4 and TRBJ2-1): ETGVTQSPTHLIKTRGQQVTLRCSSQSGHNTVSWYQQALGQGPQFIFQYYREEENGRGNFPPRFSGLQFPNYSSELNVNALELDDSALYLCASSLGLAGGVQFFGPGTRLTVL.

The V and J genes are TRBV5-4 and TRBJ2-7; 8 bases line up with TRBD2. Germline CDR1 and CDR2: SGHNT and YYREEE (reference sequence). V lost 3 bases, J lost 7 bases, and 18 bases stayed unmatched. The CDR3 contains 17 residues. The DNA for the CDR3 is TGTGCCAGCAGCTCCGCGCCCGGGGGGGGCCAGCCGGGGGAGCAGTACTTC. Its protein product is CASSSAPGGGQPGEQYF.

The CDR3 protein is CASSEQATNEKLFF. The DNA of the CDR3 is TGCGCCAGCAGCGAACAAGCAACTAATGAAAAACTGTTTTTT. This chain joins TRBV5-1 and TRBJ1-4; D gene ambiguous. V dropped 4 bases and J dropped 0 bases, with 7 bases sitting between them. Germline assignment: CDR1 SGHRS and CDR2 YFSETQ. This CDR3 is built from 14 residues.

The rearrangement links TRBV7-6 to TRBJ1-3; a possible D gene is TRBD1 (5 bases). This CDR3 is 16 amino acids long. V was pared by 5 bases and J by 0 bases, with 14 bases between. Germline CDR1 is SGHVS and CDR2 is FNYEAQ. CDR3 protein: CASSIDSSSSGNTIYF. The CDR3 nucleotides read TGTGCCAGCAGCATCGACAGTAGCTCCTCTGGAAACACCATATATTTT.

This clone was detected a few times. The chain combines TRBV10-2 with TRBJ2-2; perhaps TRBD2 as D (6 bases). The V end was cut by 8 bases, the J end by 1 base, with 14 bases between. Germline assignment: CDR1 WSHSY and CDR2 SAAADI. The CDR3 spans 15 residues. CDR3 protein: CASLPGLLNTGELFF. CDR3 nucleotides: TGCGCCAGCTTACCGGGACTGTTGAACACCGGGGAGCTGTTTTTT.

The genes are TRBV27 and TRBJ2-3, with D possibly being TRBD1 (5 bases). Germline V CDR1 and CDR2: MNHEY, SMNVEV (reference sequence). CDR3 length: 15 residues. Between the trimmed V and J ends, which lost 5 bases and 0 bases, there was a span of 12 bases. CDR3 loop: CASSPRDSSTDTQYF. CDR3 nucleotide sequence: TGTGCCAGCAGTCCCAGGGATTCTAGCACAGATACGCAGTATTTT.

The chain recombines TRBV6-1 with TRBJ1-5, with D perhaps TRBD1 (6 bases). Germline V gene sequence: CDR1 MNHNS, CDR2 SASEGT. V dropped 7 bases and J dropped 9 bases, with 16 bases sitting between them. This CDR3 has 13 amino acids. The CDR3 nucleotides are TGTGCCAGCATCGGGGACACCCGTGGGCCCCAGCATTTT. It translates to CASIGDTRGPQHF.

In its sample, this clone was seen once. This chain joins TRBV7-9 and TRBJ1-1; TRBD1 is a possible D gene (6 bases). The length of the CDR3 is 16 residues. Germline V gives CDR1 SEHNR, CDR2 FQNEAQ (reference sequence). V was trimmed by 0 bases and J by 3 bases, leaving 14 bases between them. The CDR3 region has the DNA TGTGCCAGCAGCTTAGCGGGGGGGGCGGGGTACACTGAAGCTTTCTTT. Its protein is CASSLAGGAGYTEAFF.

The J gene is TRBJ2-2, the V gene TRBV2, with TRBD1 matching over 10 bases. Germline V gene sequence: CDR1 SNHLY, CDR2 FYNNEI. The CDR3 covers 15 residues. V lost 6 bases, J lost 7 bases, and 8 bases stayed unmatched. The CDR3 region has the DNA TGTGCCAGCAGGGAGACAGGGGGCGCTTACGGGGAGCTGTTTTTT. It is translated as CASRETGGAYGELFF.

CDR3 DNA: TGTGCCAGCAGCTCTAGCGGGAGTATCGGGGAGACCCAGTACTTC. Its protein product is CASSSSGSIGETQYF. J is TRBJ2-5 and V is TRBV7-3; 10 bases match TRBD2. Germline V gene sequence: CDR1 SGHTA, CDR2 FQGTGA. CDR3 length: 15 amino acids. The V segment lost 4 bases and the J segment 5 bases; nucleotides outside the gene matches: 7.

The chain is built from TRBV27 and TRBJ2-6; 7 nucleotides line up with TRBD2. This CDR3 contains 18 residues. With 5 bases clipped from V and 0 bases from J, the junction kept 10 bases outside the gene matches. Germline CDR1 MNHEY, CDR2 SMNVEV (reference sequence). The CDR3 DNA follows: TGTGCCAGCAGTCCCCGGACTAGGCTGGGCTCTGGGGCCAACGTCCTGACTTTC. This sequence encodes CASSPRTRLGSGANVLTF.

The chain recombines TRBV28 with TRBJ1-2; maybe TRBD1 (6 bases). The CDR3 is 14 amino acids. Trimming removed 3 bases at V and 3 bases at J, with 11 bases between. The V gene's germline CDR1 is MDHEN and CDR2 SYDVKM. CDR3 bases: TGTGCCAGCAGTTTTCAGGGGCGAGACTATGGCTACACCTTC. Translation gives CASSFQGRDYGYTF.

The genes are TRBV7-8 and TRBJ2-5, with a possible D match to TRBD2 (6 bases). The germline gives CDR1 SGHVS, CDR2 FQNEAQ. This CDR3 contains 15 residues. V shed 1 base and J shed 5 bases, with 14 bases lying between them. This CDR3 reads CASSLDPGVAETQYF. As DNA, the CDR3 is TGTGCCAGCAGCTTAGATCCGGGGGTAGCGGAGACCCAGTACTTC.

The sample holds a few counts of this clone. The genes are TRBV29-1 and TRBJ2-7; 8 bases are shared with TRBD1. Losses at the gene ends were 7 bases for V and 4 bases for J; bases not matched to a gene: 9. Looked up from germline, CDR1 is SQVTM and CDR2 is ANQGSEA. The CDR3 consists of 13 residues. The CDR3 region has the DNA TGCAGCGATGCGGCAGGGGGCGATTACGAGCAGTACTTC. Translated: CSDAAGGDYEQYF.

A few counts support this clone. V is TRBV19 and J is TRBJ2-2, with D possibly matching TRBD1 (5 bases). Germline-derived CDR1 and CDR2 are LNHDA and SQIVND (reference sequence). The CDR3 loop spans 14 amino acids. Trimming left V 4 bases short and J 6 bases short, with 12 bases between. The CDR3 spells CASSKNRFAGELFF. CDR3 nucleotides: TGTGCCAGTAGTAAGAACAGGTTCGCCGGGGAGCTGTTTTTT.

The gene calls are TRBV6-5 and TRBJ2-5; weak D call: TRBD2 (5 bases). CDR1 MNHEY and CDR2 SVGAGI come from the germline V gene. The CDR3 has 15 residues. Trimming left V 5 bases short and J 2 bases short, with 15 bases between. The CDR3 region is CASSKLFGVQETQYF. CDR3 in DNA: TGTGCCAGCAGTAAGCTTTTCGGGGTACAAGAGACCCAGTACTTC.